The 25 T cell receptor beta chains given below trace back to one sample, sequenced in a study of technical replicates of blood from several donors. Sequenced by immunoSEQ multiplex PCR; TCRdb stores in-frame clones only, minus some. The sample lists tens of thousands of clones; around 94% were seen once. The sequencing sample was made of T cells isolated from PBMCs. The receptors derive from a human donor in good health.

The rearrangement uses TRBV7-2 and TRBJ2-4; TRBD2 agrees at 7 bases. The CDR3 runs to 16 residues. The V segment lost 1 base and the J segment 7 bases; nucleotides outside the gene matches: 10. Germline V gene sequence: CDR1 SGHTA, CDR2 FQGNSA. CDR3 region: CASSLVLSAGANIQYF. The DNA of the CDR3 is TGTGCCAGCAGCTTAGTATTATCGGCGGGAGCGAACATTCAGTACTTC.

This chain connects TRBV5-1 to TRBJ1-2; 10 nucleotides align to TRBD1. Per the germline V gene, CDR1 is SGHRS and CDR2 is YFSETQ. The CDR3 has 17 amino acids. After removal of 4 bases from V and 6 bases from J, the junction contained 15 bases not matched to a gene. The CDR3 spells CASSETGTGENLHGYTF. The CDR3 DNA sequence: TGCGCCAGCAGCGAAACCGGGACAGGGGAAAACCTCCATGGCTACACCTTC.

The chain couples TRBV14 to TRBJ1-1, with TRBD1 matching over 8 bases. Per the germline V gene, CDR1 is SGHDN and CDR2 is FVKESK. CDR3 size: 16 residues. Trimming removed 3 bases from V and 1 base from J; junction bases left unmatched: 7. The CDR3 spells CASSHLRTGTNTEAFF. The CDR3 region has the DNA TGTGCCAGCAGCCACCTTCGGACAGGGACGAACACTGAAGCTTTCTTT. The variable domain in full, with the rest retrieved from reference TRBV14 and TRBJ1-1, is EAGVTQFPSHSVIEKGQTVTLRCDPISGHDNLYWYRRVMGKEIKFLLHFVKESKQDESGMPNNRFLAERTGGTYSTLKVQPAELEDSGVYFCASSHLRTGTNTEAFFGQGTRLTVV.

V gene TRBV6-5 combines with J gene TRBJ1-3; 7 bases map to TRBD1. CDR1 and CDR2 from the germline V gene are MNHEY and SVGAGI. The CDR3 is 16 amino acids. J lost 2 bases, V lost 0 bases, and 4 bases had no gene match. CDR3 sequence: CASSYSKGAAGNTIYF. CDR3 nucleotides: TGTGCCAGCAGTTACTCGAAGGGGGCAGCTGGAAACACCATATATTTT.

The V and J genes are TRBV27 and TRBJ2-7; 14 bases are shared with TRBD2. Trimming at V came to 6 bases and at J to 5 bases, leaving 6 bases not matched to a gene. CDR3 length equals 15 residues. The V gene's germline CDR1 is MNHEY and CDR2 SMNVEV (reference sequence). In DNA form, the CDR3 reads TGTGCCAGCAGCCCCGGGACTAGCGGGAGTAACGAGCAGTACTTC. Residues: CASSPGTSGSNEQYF.

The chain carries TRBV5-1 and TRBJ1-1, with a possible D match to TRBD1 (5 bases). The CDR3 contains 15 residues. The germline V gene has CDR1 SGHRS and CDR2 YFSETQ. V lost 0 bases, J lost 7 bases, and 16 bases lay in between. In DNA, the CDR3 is TGCGCCAGCAGCTTGGAGGTGGGAGGGCAGGGTGAAGCTTTCTTT. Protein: CASSLEVGGQGEAFF.

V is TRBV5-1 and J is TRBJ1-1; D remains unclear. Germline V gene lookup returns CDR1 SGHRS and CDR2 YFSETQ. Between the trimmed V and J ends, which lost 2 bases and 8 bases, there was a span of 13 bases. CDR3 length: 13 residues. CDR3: CASSFEGGREAFF. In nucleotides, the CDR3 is TGCGCCAGCAGCTTTGAGGGAGGCAGGGAAGCTTTCTTT. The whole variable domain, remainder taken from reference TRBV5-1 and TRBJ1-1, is KAGVTQTPRYLIKTRGQQVTLSCSPISGHRSVSWYQQTPGQGLQFLFEYFSETQRNKGNFPGRFSGRQFSNSRSEMNVSTLELGDSALYLCASSFEGGREAFFGQGTRLTVV.

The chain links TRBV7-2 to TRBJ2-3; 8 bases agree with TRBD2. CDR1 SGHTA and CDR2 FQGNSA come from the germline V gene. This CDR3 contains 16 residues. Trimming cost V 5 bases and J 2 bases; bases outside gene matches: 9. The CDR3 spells CASSPRGGRITDTQYF. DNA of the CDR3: TGTGCCAGCAGCCCGAGGGGCGGGAGGATCACAGATACGCAGTATTTT.

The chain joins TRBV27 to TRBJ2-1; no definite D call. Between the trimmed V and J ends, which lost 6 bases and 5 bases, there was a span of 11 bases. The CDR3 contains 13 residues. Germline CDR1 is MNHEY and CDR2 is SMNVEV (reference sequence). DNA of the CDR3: TGTGCCAGCAGATTGGTCTCTAACAATGAGCAGTTCTTC. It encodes CASRLVSNNEQFF.

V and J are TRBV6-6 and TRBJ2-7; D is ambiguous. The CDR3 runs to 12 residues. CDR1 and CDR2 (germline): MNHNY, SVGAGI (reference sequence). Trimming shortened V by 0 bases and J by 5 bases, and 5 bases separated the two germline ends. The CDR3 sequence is CASSYSAHEQYF. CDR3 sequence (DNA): TGTGCCAGCAGTTACTCGGCCCACGAGCAGTACTTC.

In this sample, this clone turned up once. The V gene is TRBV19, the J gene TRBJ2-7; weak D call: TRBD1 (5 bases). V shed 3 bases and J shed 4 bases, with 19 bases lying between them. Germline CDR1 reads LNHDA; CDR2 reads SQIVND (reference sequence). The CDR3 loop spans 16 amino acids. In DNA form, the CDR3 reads TGTGCCAGTAGTATGTCCCGATCTAGGGGTACGTACGAGCAGTACTTC. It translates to CASSMSRSRGTYEQYF. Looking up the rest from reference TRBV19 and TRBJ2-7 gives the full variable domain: DGGITQSPKYLFRKEGQNVTLSCEQNLNHDAMYWYRQDPGQGLRLIYYSQIVNDFQKGDIAEGYSVSREKKESFPLTVTSAQKNPTAFYLCASSMSRSRGTYEQYFGPGTRLTVT.

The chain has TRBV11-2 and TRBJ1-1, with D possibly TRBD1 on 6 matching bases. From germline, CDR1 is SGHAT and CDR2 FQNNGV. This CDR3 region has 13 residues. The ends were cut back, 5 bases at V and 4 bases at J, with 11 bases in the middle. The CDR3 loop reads CASSHHRATEAFF. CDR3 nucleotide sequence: TGTGCCAGCAGCCATCACAGGGCCACTGAAGCTTTCTTT.

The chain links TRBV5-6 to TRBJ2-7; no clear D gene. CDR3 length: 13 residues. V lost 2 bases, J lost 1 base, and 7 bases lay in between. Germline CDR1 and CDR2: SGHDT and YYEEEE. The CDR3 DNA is TGTGCCAGCAGCTTTGAACTATCCTACGAGCAGTACTTC. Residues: CASSFELSYEQYF.

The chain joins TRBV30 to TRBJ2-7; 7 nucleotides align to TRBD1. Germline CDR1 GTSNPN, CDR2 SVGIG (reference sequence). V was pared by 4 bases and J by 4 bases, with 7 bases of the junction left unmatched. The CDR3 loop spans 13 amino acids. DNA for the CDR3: TGTGCCTGGACGTCGGGACAGATTTACGAGCAGTACTTC. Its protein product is CAWTSGQIYEQYF.

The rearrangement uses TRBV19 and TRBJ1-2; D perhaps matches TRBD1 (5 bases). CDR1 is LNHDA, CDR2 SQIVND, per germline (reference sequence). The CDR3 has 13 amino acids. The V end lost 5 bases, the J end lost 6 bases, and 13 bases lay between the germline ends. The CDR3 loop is CASSPQVPNGYTF. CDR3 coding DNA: TGTGCCAGTAGTCCACAGGTTCCTAATGGCTACACCTTC.

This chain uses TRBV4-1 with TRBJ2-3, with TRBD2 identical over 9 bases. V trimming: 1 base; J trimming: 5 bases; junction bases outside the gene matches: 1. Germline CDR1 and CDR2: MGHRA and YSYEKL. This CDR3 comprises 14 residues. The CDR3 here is CASSQVLAGDTQYF. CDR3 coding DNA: TGCGCCAGCAGCCAAGTACTAGCGGGAGATACGCAGTATTTT.

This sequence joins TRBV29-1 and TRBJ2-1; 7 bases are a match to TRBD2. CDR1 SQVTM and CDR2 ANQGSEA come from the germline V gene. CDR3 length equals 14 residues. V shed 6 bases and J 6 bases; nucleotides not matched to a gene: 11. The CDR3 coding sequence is TGCAGCGTCTCCGGCGGGAGAACCTTCAATGAGCAGTTCTTC. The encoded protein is CSVSGGRTFNEQFF.

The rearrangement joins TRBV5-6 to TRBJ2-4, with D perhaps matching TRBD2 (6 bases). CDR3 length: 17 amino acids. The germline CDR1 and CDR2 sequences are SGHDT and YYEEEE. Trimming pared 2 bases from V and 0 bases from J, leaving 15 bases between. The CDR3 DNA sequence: TGTGCCAGCAGCTTTTGGGACTGGGCCGAAGCCAAAAACATTCAGTACTTC. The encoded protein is CASSFWDWAEAKNIQYF. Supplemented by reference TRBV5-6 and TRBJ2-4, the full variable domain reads DAGVTQSPTHLIKTRGQQVTLRCSPKSGHDTVSWYQQALGQGPQFIFQYYEEEERQRGNFPDRFSGHQFPNYSSELNVNALLLGDSALYLCASSFWDWAEAKNIQYFGAGTRLSVL.

The CDR3 nucleotides are TGTGCCAGCAGTGTCCCCGGGGGACCAGAAAAACTGTTTTTT. Translation: CASSVPGGPEKLFF. The genes are TRBV25-1 and TRBJ1-4, with D tentatively TRBD1 (5 bases). This CDR3 region has 14 residues. Trimming pared 4 bases from V and 8 bases from J, leaving 14 bases between. CDR1 and CDR2 (germline): MGHDK, SYGVNS.

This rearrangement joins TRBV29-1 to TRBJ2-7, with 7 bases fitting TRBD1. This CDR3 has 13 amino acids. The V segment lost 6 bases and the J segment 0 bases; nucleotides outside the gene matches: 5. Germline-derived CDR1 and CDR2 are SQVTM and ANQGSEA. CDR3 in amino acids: CSVRDSNSYEQYF. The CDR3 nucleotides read TGCAGCGTAAGGGACAGCAACTCCTACGAGCAGTACTTC.

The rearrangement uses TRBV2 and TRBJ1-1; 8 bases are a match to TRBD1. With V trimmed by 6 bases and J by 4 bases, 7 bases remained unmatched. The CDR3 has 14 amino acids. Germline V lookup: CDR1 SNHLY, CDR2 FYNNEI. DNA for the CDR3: TGTGCCAGCAGCGGAGCAGGGGGCGGCACTGAAGCTTTCTTT. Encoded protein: CASSGAGGGTEAFF.

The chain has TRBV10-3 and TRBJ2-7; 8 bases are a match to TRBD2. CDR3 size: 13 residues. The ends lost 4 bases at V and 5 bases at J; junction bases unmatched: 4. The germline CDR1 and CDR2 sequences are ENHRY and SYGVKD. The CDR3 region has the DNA TGTGCCATCAGTGCGGGAGGGCCGGACGAGCAGTACTTC. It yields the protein CAISAGGPDEQYF.

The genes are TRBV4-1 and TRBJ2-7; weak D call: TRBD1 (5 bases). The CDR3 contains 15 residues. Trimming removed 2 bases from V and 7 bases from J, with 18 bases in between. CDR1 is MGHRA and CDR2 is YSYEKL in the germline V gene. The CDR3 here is CASSQYGQGTGEQYF. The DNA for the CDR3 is TGCGCCAGCAGCCAATATGGGCAGGGTACGGGTGAGCAGTACTTC.

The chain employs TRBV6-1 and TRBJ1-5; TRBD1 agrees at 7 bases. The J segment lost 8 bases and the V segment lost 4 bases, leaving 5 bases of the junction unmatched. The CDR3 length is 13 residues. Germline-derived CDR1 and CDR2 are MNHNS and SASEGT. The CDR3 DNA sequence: TGTGCCAGCAGTGGGACAGGTGAAAAGCCCCAGCATTTT. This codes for CASSGTGEKPQHF.

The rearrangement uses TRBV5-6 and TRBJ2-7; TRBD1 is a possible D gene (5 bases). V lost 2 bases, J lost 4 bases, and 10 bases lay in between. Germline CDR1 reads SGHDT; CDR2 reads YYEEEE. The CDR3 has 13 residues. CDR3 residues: CASSFQGRYEQYF. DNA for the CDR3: TGTGCCAGCAGCTTCCAGGGTAGGTACGAGCAGTACTTC.